One sample yielded the 3 T cell receptor beta chains listed below, sequenced in a study of identical twins. TCRdb re-analysed the 5' RACE reads in MiXCR, keeping a single row per CDR3 protein. The table shows 700,000 to 950,000 distinct CDR3 sequences, with 9% to 15% occurring only once. The sample was also linked to a second study, of yellow fever vaccine responses in identical twins.

The sequenced material came from PBMCs. These TCRs come from a woman between 18 and 29 years old in good health.

This clonotype was recorded many times. The gene calls are TRBV7-8 and TRBJ2-2, with D perhaps matching TRBD2 (5 bases). Germline V gene lookup returns CDR1 SGHVS and CDR2 FQNEAQ. Trimming took off 4 bases at V and 9 bases at J, with 18 bases between the two ends. The CDR3 runs 15 residues. The CDR3 DNA reads as TGTGCCAGCAGCTCTTTAGGGCGGGCCGACTGGGAGCTGTTTTTT. It encodes CASSSLGRADWELFF.

In its sample, this clonotype was seen a few times. The chain is built from TRBV24-1 and TRBJ2-5, with 9 bases fitting TRBD1. V dropped 7 bases and J dropped 4; count of bases not matched to a gene: 6. The CDR3 spans 14 residues. Germline V gene lookup returns CDR1 KGHDR and CDR2 SFDVKD. Here the CDR3 reads CATRDRGQRETQYF. In nucleotides, the CDR3 is TGTGCCACCAGGGACAGGGGTCAAAGAGAGACCCAGTACTTC.

The rearrangement joins TRBV7-9 to TRBJ2-5; D may correspond to TRBD1 or TRBD2 (5 bases each). Germline lookup yields CDR1 SEHNR and CDR2 FQNEAQ (reference sequence). The CDR3 sequence is 15 residues long. V was trimmed by 0 bases and J by 2 bases, leaving 10 bases between them. CDR3 amino acids: CASSLAWDEQETQYF. The CDR3 region has the DNA TGTGCCAGCAGCTTAGCATGGGACGAACAAGAGACCCAGTACTTC.